This TCR beta chain was profiled in a study of HIV-infected patients and healthy controls (TCRdb year 2014). The library was prepared using 5' RACE. Sequencing took place on an Illumina MiSeq. TCRdb trimmed public reads at Q25 via fastp, called clones via MiXCR and kept in-frame beta chains. Records with the same CDR3 protein are collapsed into one entry carrying the most frequent genes and DNA. A total of under 70,000 distinct CDR3 sequences appear in this sample, under 25% of them only once. The ten most abundant clones make up around 1.4% of the sample. This clonotype was found a few times. No antigen is known for it. Base quality data are lacking; no much larger clone is found one base away. CDR1 DFQATT and CDR2 SNEGSKA are derived from the germline V gene (reference sequence). The CDR3, cysteine through phenylalanine, is 14 amino acids long. The kept DNA is CDR3 alone, 42 bases in frame from the first base. Relative to germline, V is 4 bases shorter and J is 4 bases shorter, with 11 bases between their ends.

Sequencing input: CD4+ T cells from blood. This receptor chain uses TRBV20-1 and TRBJ2-6; TRBD2 is possibly the D segment (7 matching bases). The TCR originated in a human donor in good health. Here is the DNA: TGCAGTGCTATAGGGGGGGCAGGGGCCAACGTCCTGACTTTC. Translated, this is CSAIGGAGANVLTF.